This TCR beta chain was identified in a study of blood T cell repertoires in COVID-19. Study at large: Nucleic acid was either cDNA or gDNA, and it came from T cells, B-cell-depleted T cells, or PBMCs.

With 3 bases clipped from V and 15 bases from J, the junction kept 6 bases outside the gene matches. There are 12 residues in the CDR3. Germline CDR1 is MNHEY and CDR2 is SVGAGI. Original methodology: Researchers report that nucleated cell counts were estimated from reference gene primer amplification. Repertoires were generated with immunoSEQ multiplex PCR, while TCRdb's copy carries only in-frame clones and drops some. V and J calls and clone size are given by that table; D and trimming were obtained from the DNA. The data show approximately 40,000 clones, over 70% seen once. Input material: peripheral blood. This clonotype originated in a woman aged 70-85 years with acute or convalescent COVID-19. The chain recombines TRBV6-5 with TRBJ2-1; 9 nucleotides agree with TRBD1. The CDR3 spells CASSYGTGFPFF. CDR3 bases: TGTGCCAGCAGTTATGGGACAGGGTTCCCGTTCTTC.